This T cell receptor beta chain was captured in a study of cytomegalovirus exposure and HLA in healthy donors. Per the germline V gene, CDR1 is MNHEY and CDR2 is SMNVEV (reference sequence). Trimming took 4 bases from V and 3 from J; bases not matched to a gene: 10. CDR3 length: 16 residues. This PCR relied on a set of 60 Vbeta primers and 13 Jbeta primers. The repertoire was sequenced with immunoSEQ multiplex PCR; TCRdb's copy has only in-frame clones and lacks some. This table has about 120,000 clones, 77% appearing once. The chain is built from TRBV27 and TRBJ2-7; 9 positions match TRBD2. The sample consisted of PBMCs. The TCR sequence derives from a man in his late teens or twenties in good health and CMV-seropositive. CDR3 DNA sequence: TGTGCCAGCAGTTGGGGGGGCGGGGGGGCCCTCTACGAGCAGTACTTC. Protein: CASSWGGGGALYEQYF.